One sample yielded the 27 T cell receptor beta chains listed below, sequenced in a study of shared clonotypes between healthy human individuals. Method: immunoSEQ multiplex PCR; TCRdb's copy keeps in-frame clones and lacks some. The profile covers around 1.9 million clones, with 90% to 95% appearing a single time and over 1.5% taken by the ten largest. Terminally differentiated effector memory CD45RA+ cells were excluded from the naive CD8 cells, which were CD45RO-negative and positively selected for CCR7. Material: naive CD8+ T cells from PBMCs. The receptors originated from a man aged 18 to 30 in good health. Some clones in this sample may be carry-over from other donors' samples.

The chain combines TRBV28 with TRBJ1-5, with D unresolved. The germline V and J ends were trimmed by 3 bases and 2 bases, with 17 bases remaining between them. The CDR3 is 17 amino acids. CDR1 and CDR2 (germline): MDHEN, SYDVKM. The CDR3 region is CASSFSPLVLGNQPQHF. CDR3 bases: TGTGCCAGCAGTTTTTCCCCCCTTGTGTTGGGCAATCAGCCCCAGCATTTT.

The gene calls are TRBV9 and TRBJ1-1, with a tentative D call TRBD1 (5 bases). Germline V gene sequence: CDR1 SGDLS, CDR2 YYNGEE. This CDR3 has 17 amino acids. Trimming shortened V by 3 bases and J by 9 bases, and 27 bases separated the two germline ends. In DNA form, the CDR3 reads TGTGCCAGCAGCGAATTTCCGGGACCCTCCGGTACCGGGAAAGCTTTCTTT. As protein: CASSEFPGPSGTGKAFF.

The CDR3 region has the DNA TGTGCCAGCAGCGTAGGGACAATGATCACAGATACGCAGTATTTT. Protein sequence: CASSVGTMITDTQYF. This rearrangement joins TRBV9 to TRBJ2-3; possibly TRBD1 for D (5 bases). The CDR3 has 15 residues. Germline CDR1 is SGDLS and CDR2 is YYNGEE. V was pared by 0 bases and J by 2 bases, with 10 bases between.

The chain couples TRBV27 to TRBJ2-1; TRBD2 agrees at 11 bases. The CDR3 length is 16 residues. Trimming took 5 bases from V and 4 from J; bases not matched to a gene: 7. CDR1 is MNHEY and CDR2 is SMNVEV in the germline V gene (reference sequence). CDR3 protein: CASSPSSGRSYNEQFF. DNA of the CDR3: TGTGCCAGCAGTCCCTCTAGCGGGAGGTCTTACAATGAGCAGTTCTTC.

V gene TRBV7-9 combines with J gene TRBJ2-1; 9 bases fit TRBD2. In germline, CDR1 is SEHNR, CDR2 FQNEAQ (reference sequence). The CDR3 is 18 residues long. V dropped 4 bases and J dropped 4; count of bases not matched to a gene: 14. In nucleotides, the CDR3 is TGTGCCAGCAGCTCAGGAGCCCCCGTCCTAGCGGGGTACAATGAGCAGTTCTTC. Its protein product is CASSSGAPVLAGYNEQFF.

This sequence joins TRBV15 and TRBJ1-5, with a tentative D call TRBD1 (6 bases). The CDR3 is made up of 15 amino acids. V lost 4 bases and J 5 bases, leaving 15 bases between the germline ends. Germline values: CDR1 LNHNV, CDR2 YYDKDF (reference sequence). The CDR3 is CATSIDRGAHQPQHF. The CDR3 coding sequence is TGTGCCACCAGCATAGATAGGGGGGCGCATCAGCCCCAGCATTTT.

The V and J genes are TRBV27 and TRBJ2-7; 10 positions agree with TRBD1. This CDR3 contains 15 residues. V was pared by 6 bases and J by 5 bases, with 10 bases of the junction left unmatched. The germline V gene has CDR1 MNHEY and CDR2 SMNVEV (reference sequence). CDR3: CASRTGTGAIHEQYF. The CDR3 DNA follows: TGTGCCAGCAGGACAGGGACAGGGGCAATCCACGAGCAGTACTTC.

The chain carries TRBV10-3 and TRBJ2-2; no clear D gene. The ends were cut back, 2 bases at V and 6 bases at J, with 10 bases in the middle. The germline CDR1 and CDR2 sequences are ENHRY and SYGVKD. This CDR3 has 14 residues. CDR3 sequence: CAISEGMRPGELFF. The CDR3 DNA reads TGTGCCATCAGTGAGGGCATGAGGCCCGGGGAGCTGTTTTTT.

The V and J genes are TRBV4-3 and TRBJ2-7, with unresolved D. The germline V gene encodes CDR1 LGHNA and CDR2 YSLEER. V lost 0 bases to trimming and J lost 7 bases, with 16 bases between them. This CDR3 contains 15 residues. CDR3 nucleotides: TGCGCCAGCAGCCAAGATGTTCGAGCTCCTTGGGAGCAGTACTTC. Amino acid sequence: CASSQDVRAPWEQYF.

The V call is TRBV5-1, the J call TRBJ2-7, with D possibly matching TRBD1 (5 bases). CDR1 and CDR2 (germline): SGHRS, YFSETQ. CDR3 length: 13 amino acids. V was cut by 0 bases and J by 6 bases, with 10 bases left in between. DNA of the CDR3: TGCGCCAGCAGCTTGGCCATAGGGGTCGAGCAGTACTTC. This sequence encodes CASSLAIGVEQYF.

The V and J genes are TRBV29-1 and TRBJ1-1, with D possibly matching TRBD1 (5 bases). Germline CDR1 and CDR2: SQVTM and ANQGSEA. V shed 8 bases and J shed 1 base, with 14 bases lying between them. This CDR3 has 13 residues. The CDR3 sequence: CSLWGEENTEAFF. DNA for the CDR3: TGCAGCCTTTGGGGGGAGGAGAACACTGAAGCTTTCTTT.

This clone was seen only once. The rearrangement joins TRBV9 to TRBJ2-5; TRBD1 aligns across 7 bases. The germline V gene encodes CDR1 SGDLS and CDR2 YYNGEE. The V and J ends lost 3 bases and 7 bases, in that order; junction bases with no gene match: 6. This CDR3 has 13 amino acids. The CDR3 nucleotides read TGTGCCAGCAGCGGAGGGACAGCAGGGACCCAGTACTTC. The encoded protein is CASSGGTAGTQYF.

This clone was counted only a few times. V gene TRBV19 combines with J gene TRBJ1-1; D is ambiguous. Germline V CDR1 and CDR2: LNHDA, SQIVND (reference sequence). The V end lost 6 bases, the J end lost 1 base, and 18 bases lay between the germline ends. The CDR3 is 16 residues long. CDR3 sequence reads: CASSSGSVVGNTEAFF. The CDR3 nucleotides are TGTGCCAGTAGCTCGGGGAGCGTTGTGGGGAACACTGAAGCTTTCTTT.

This chain links TRBV5-6 with TRBJ2-1; no clear D. This CDR3 is 14 amino acids long. The V end lost 4 bases, the J end lost 3 bases, and 11 bases lay between the germline ends. CDR1 SGHDT and CDR2 YYEEEE come from the germline V gene. The CDR3: CASSAGHDYNEQFF. DNA of the CDR3: TGTGCCAGCAGCGCAGGCCATGACTACAATGAGCAGTTCTTC.

V gene TRBV9 combines with J gene TRBJ2-3, with 8 bases that match TRBD2. Per the germline V gene, CDR1 is SGDLS and CDR2 is YYNGEE. This CDR3 has 15 amino acids. V shed 4 bases and J 4 bases; nucleotides not matched to a gene: 8. Here the CDR3 DNA reads TGTGCCAGCAGCCCAAGGACTAGCCGCCCAGATACGCAGTATTTT. Translation: CASSPRTSRPDTQYF.

V gene TRBV6-4 combines with J gene TRBJ1-6; D possibly corresponds to TRBD1 (6 bases). The CDR3 consists of 13 residues. The V gene lost 6 bases and the J gene lost 13 bases, with 16 bases spanning the gap. CDR1 MRHNA and CDR2 SNTAGT come from the germline V gene. This CDR3 is CASSPTGSQPLHF. The CDR3 bases are TGTGCCAGCAGCCCGACAGGCAGTCAGCCCCTCCACTTT.

CDR3 nucleotides: TGTGCCACCAGCAGAGCCAGCGGGAGTAACAATGAGCAGTTCTTC. Translating gives CATSRASGSNNEQFF. The chain recombines TRBV15 with TRBJ2-1; 8 nucleotides agree with TRBD2. The V gene end was trimmed by 1 base and the J gene end by 5 bases; junction bases not matched to a gene: 4. This CDR3 is 15 amino acids long. Germline lookup yields CDR1 LNHNV and CDR2 YYDKDF (reference sequence).

V usage is TRBV27 and J usage is TRBJ2-7, with 10 nucleotides matching TRBD1. Trimming cost V 4 bases and J 7 bases; bases outside gene matches: 7. This CDR3 is built from 14 residues. The germline CDR1 and CDR2 sequences are MNHEY and SMNVEV (reference sequence). The DNA of the CDR3 is TGTGCCAGCAGTTCTGGGACAGGGGACTGGGAGCAGTACTTC. Protein: CASSSGTGDWEQYF.

This sequence joins TRBV28 and TRBJ1-5; D gene uncertain. The CDR3 covers 15 residues. The V gene's germline CDR1 is MDHEN and CDR2 SYDVKM. V was pared by 3 bases and J by 0 bases, with 9 bases between. The CDR3 DNA sequence: TGTGCCAGCAGTTTGAAACTTTATAGCAATCAGCCCCAGCATTTT. Amino acid sequence: CASSLKLYSNQPQHF.

The genes are TRBV13 and TRBJ1-2; D is perhaps TRBD1 (5 bases). Germline assignment: CDR1 PRHDT and CDR2 FYEKMQ (reference sequence). The CDR3 runs 15 residues. V lost 0 bases and J 8 bases, leaving 16 bases between the germline ends. The CDR3 loop reads CASSLGGTGIDGYTF. Written as DNA, the CDR3 is TGTGCCAGCAGCTTAGGGGGGACCGGAATCGACGGCTACACCTTC. Full variable domain (rest looked up from reference TRBV13 and TRBJ1-2): AAGVIQSPRHLIKEKRETATLKCYPIPRHDTVYWYQQGPGQDPQFLISFYEKMQSDKGSIPDRFSAQQFSDYHSELNMSSLELGDSALYFCASSLGGTGIDGYTFGSGTRLTVV.

About this clone itself: Within the sample, other DNA sequences also encode this same CDR3. The genes are TRBV5-4 and TRBJ1-1; 9 nucleotides line up with TRBD1. CDR3 size: 14 residues. The germline CDR1 and CDR2 sequences are SGHNT and YYREEE (reference sequence). Losses at the gene ends were 2 bases for V and 4 bases for J; bases not matched to a gene: 3. CDR3 nucleotide sequence: TGTGCCAGCAGCTTTACAGGGGGCCCCACTGAAGCTTTCTTT. It encodes CASSFTGGPTEAFF.

This chain links TRBV29-1 with TRBJ2-7, with 7 nucleotides matching TRBD1. Germline assignment: CDR1 SQVTM and CDR2 ANQGSEA. J lost 5 bases, V lost 3 bases, and 4 bases had no gene match. CDR3 size: 12 residues. The CDR3, as DNA: TGCAGCGTTGATGACAGGGTCAACGAGCAGTACTTC. Protein: CSVDDRVNEQYF.

The rearrangement joins TRBV2 to TRBJ2-7; TRBD2 matches at 10 bases. V was pared by 4 bases and J by 5 bases, with 11 bases of the junction left unmatched. Germline V gene lookup returns CDR1 SNHLY and CDR2 FYNNEI. This CDR3 comprises 16 residues. DNA of the CDR3: TGTGCCAGCAGTGGTTTAGCGGGAGGATCTCCCCACGAGCAGTACTTC. Translating gives CASSGLAGGSPHEQYF.

The chain's CDR3 is CASSPLSSGSGNEQFF. The CDR3 nucleotides are TGTGCCAGCAGCCCGTTGAGTAGCGGGAGTGGTAATGAGCAGTTCTTC. The chain combines TRBV7-2 with TRBJ2-1, with TRBD2 identical over 9 bases. Germline V gene sequence: CDR1 SGHTA, CDR2 FQGNSA. Trimming took 5 bases from V and 7 from J; bases not matched to a gene: 12. The length of the CDR3 is 16 residues. The variable domain in full, with the rest retrieved from reference TRBV7-2 and TRBJ2-1, is GAGVSQSPSNKVTEKGKDVELRCDPISGHTALYWYRQSLGQGLEFLIYFQGNSAPDKSGLPSDRFSAERTGGSVSTLTIQRTQQEDSAVYLCASSPLSSGSGNEQFFGPGTRLTVL.

The CDR3 reads CAIWEGRSNTEAFF. In DNA, the CDR3 is TGTGCCATCTGGGAGGGACGTTCGAACACTGAAGCTTTCTTT. The chain has TRBV28 and TRBJ1-1; possibly TRBD1 for D (5 bases). Germline CDR1 MDHEN, CDR2 SYDVKM. This CDR3 contains 14 residues. Trimming took off 10 bases at V and 1 base at J, with 16 bases between the two ends.

The J gene is TRBJ2-2, the V gene TRBV7-9; D is perhaps TRBD2 (5 bases). Trimming left V 1 base short and J 4 bases short, with 16 bases between. CDR3 length: 17 amino acids. Germline loops: CDR1 SEHNR, CDR2 FQNEAQ (reference sequence). The CDR3 protein is CASSLVSYREGTGELFF. CDR3 DNA: TGTGCCAGCAGCTTAGTGTCCTACCGGGAAGGCACCGGGGAGCTGTTTTTT.

This clone has more than one count but fewer than ten. The chain combines TRBV2 with TRBJ2-1; D is perhaps TRBD2 (6 bases). CDR3 length: 16 amino acids. V lost 5 bases to trimming and J lost 12 bases, with 26 bases between them. The germline CDR1 and CDR2 sequences are SNHLY and FYNNEI. This chain's CDR3 is CASSPRVVLDGTWQFF. The CDR3 DNA sequence: TGTGCCAGCAGTCCGAGGGTCGTTTTGGACGGGACTTGGCAGTTCTTC.